A selection of T cell receptor beta chains follows, all from one sample in a study of tumor and adjacent non-tumor tissue in lung cancer. TCRdb itself ran the multiplex PCR reads through MiXCR, one entry per CDR3 protein. The sample carries over 80,000 distinct CDR3 sequences, 75% to 85% recorded once. Sequenced input: distant non-tumor lung tissue. These receptors all come from a man aged 60 to 75 with small cell lung cancer. Each CDR3 is given with its conserved first and last residue. The D gene is left open where the match is weak. Not all rows give a size; the values are once, few, many and, for expanded clones, a class.

abundance	v_gene	j_gene	d_gene	CDR3nt	CDR3aa
.	TRBV20-1	TRBJ1-2	.	TGCAGTACTTTCGGGGGGCGCGACTATGGCCACACCTTC	CSTFGGRDYGHTF
many	TRBV4-1	TRBJ2-3	TRBD2	TGCGCCAGCAGCCGGGAAAGCGGGGCCACAGATACGCAGTATTTT	CASSRESGATDTQYF
.	TRBV5-6	TRBJ2-1	.	TGTGCCAGCAGCTTGGATGTGCAGACGGGGATTGACCAGTTCTTC	CASSLDVQTGIDQFF
.	TRBV11-3	TRBJ2-5	.	TGTGCCAACAGTTCCTGGACAGAGGGATTGGAGACCCAGTATTTC	CANSSWTEGLETQYF
.	TRBV2	TRBJ2-3	TRBD2	TGTGCCAGCAGTGAGTCTTCTAGCGGGAGGGGAACAGATACGCAGTATTTT	CASSESSSGRGTDTQYF
.	TRBV6-5	TRBJ2-6	.	TGTGCCAGTAGTTACTCGAATGTCTGGGCCAACATCCTGACTTTC	CASSYSNVWANILTF
.	TRBV6-2/TRBV6-3	TRBJ2-3	TRBD2	TGTGCCAGCAGTTACTCCCTAGCGGGAAGGCTGGCGGATACGCAGTATTTT	CASSYSLAGRLADTQYF
.	TRBV11-2	TRBJ2-1	.	TGTGCCAGCAGCTTAATGACAGCCCAGAGCCCCTATAATGAGCAGTTCTTC	CASSLMTAQSPYNEQFF
.	TRBV12-3/TRBV12-4	TRBJ1-5	.	TGTGCCAGAAGTAGAGTGGATCAGCCCCATCATTTT	CARSRVDQPHHF
.	TRBV29-1	TRBJ1-4	TRBD1	TGCAGTGTCCAAGGGGGCGCCTACACAACTAATGAAAAACTGTTTTTT	CSVQGGAYTTNEKLFF
.	TRBV5-5	TRBJ2-3	.	TGTGCCAGCAGCTTAGAGGGCCCTAGCAGAGATATGCAGTATTTT	CASSLEGPSRDMQYF
.	TRBV20-1	TRBJ2-6	.	TGCAGTGCTCTCCTCTCTGGGGCCAACGTCCTGACTTTC	CSALLSGANVLTF
few	TRBV12-3/TRBV12-4	TRBJ2-5	.	TGTGCCAGCAGGCAGGGGATACAAGAGACCCAGTACTTC	CASRQGIQETQYF
.	TRBV4-2	TRBJ2-6	.	TGTGCCAGCAGCCAAGATGCGGGTGGACACTCTGGGGCCAACCTCCTGACTTTC	CASSQDAGGHSGANLLTF
many	TRBV29-1	TRBJ2-1	TRBD2	TGCAGCGTTGACTTAGCGGGAGGGCCGTCCAATGAGCAGTTCTTC	CSVDLAGGPSNEQFF
many	TRBV28	TRBJ2-7	TRBD1	TGTGCCAGCAGTACCCTGACAGGGGAGCAGTACTTC	CASSTLTGEQYF
.	TRBV7-3	TRBJ2-3	.	TGTACCAGCAGCTCCCGACACGGTGTAGGAGATACACAGTATTTT	CTSSSRHGVGDTQYF
.	TRBV19	TRBJ2-5	TRBD2	TGTGCCAGTCGTATAGGTTTCGGGACTAGCGGCCAAGATACCCAGTACTTC	CASRIGFGTSGQDTQYF
.	TRBV29-1	TRBJ2-5	TRBD1	TGCAGCGCAAATCTGGGACAGGGGAACCAAGAGACCCAGTATTTC	CSANLGQGNQETQYF
.	TRBV12-3/TRBV12-4	TRBJ2-2	TRBD1	TGTGCCAGAAGTTACCGACAGGGCATCGGGGAGCTATTTTTT	CARSYRQGIGELFF
.	TRBV7-8	TRBJ2-3	.	TGTCCCAGCAGCCCCGACACATCCACAGATACGCACTATTTT	CPSSPDTSTDTHYF
.	TRBV6-5	TRBJ1-5	.	TGTGCCAGCAGTTACTCAGGCCGATTGGGTCTAGGGGGGGGGGCCCGTATAAATCAGCCCCAGCATTTT	CASSYSGRLGLGGGARINQPQHF
.	TRBV20-1	TRBJ1-1	.	TGTAGTGAAACCCAAACTGAAGCTTTCTTT	CSETQTEAFF
many	TRBV20-1	TRBJ2-5	.	TGCAGTGCTAGAGATTGGATAGCGTCCCAAGAGACCCAGTACTTC	CSARDWIASQETQYF